This T cell receptor beta chain is drawn from a study of T cells in Graves' hyperthyroidism and ophthalmopathy. Whole-study findings and limits: Blood also contained most expanded thyroid clonotypes above 0.001.

The investigators amplified TCR beta CDR3 regions from RNA transcripts. Using the HTBI primer set, a first-round RT-PCR was run on the TCR CDR3. TCRdb independently ran MiXCR on the multiplex PCR reads; one entry per CDR3 protein. The table shows around 620,000 distinct CDR3 sequences, with roughly 46% occurring only once. Germline values: CDR1 SEHNR, CDR2 FQNEAQ (reference sequence). The CDR3 runs to 14 residues. With 6 bases removed from V and 4 bases from J, the gap between germline ends came to 13 bases. A note on this clonotype: The antigen remains unidentified.

Clinicians diagnosed patients from clinical symptoms, serum thyroxine and TRAb, thyroid ultrasound and orbital computed tomography. The chain carries TRBV7-9 and TRBJ1-5; no reliable D call. The sample taken for sequencing was peripheral blood or thyroid tissue (not recorded which). The clonotype comes from an adult woman with Graves' disease, either hyperthyroidism or ophthalmopathy (not recorded which). The CDR3 DNA reads as TGTGCCAGCAGAGAAACGGGGAGGAATCAGCCCCAGCATTTT. Amino acid sequence: CASRETGRNQPQHF.